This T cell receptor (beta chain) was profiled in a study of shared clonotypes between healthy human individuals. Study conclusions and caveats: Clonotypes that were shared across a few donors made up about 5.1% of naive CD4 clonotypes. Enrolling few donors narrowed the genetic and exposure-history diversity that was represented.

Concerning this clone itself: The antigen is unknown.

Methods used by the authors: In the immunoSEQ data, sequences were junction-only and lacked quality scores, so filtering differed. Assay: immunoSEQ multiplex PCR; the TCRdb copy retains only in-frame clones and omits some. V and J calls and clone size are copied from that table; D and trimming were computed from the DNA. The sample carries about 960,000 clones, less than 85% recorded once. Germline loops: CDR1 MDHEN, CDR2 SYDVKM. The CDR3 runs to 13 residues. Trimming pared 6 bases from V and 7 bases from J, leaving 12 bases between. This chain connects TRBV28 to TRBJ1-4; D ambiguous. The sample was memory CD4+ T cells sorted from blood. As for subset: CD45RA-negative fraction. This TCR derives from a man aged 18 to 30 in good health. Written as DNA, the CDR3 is TGTGCCAGCAGCGGAGGGCCGGGTGAAAAACTGTTTTTT. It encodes CASSGGPGEKLFF. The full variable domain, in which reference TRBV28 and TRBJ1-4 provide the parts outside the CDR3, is DVKVTQSSRYLVKRTGEKVFLECVQDMDHENMFWYRQDPGLGLRLIYFSYDVKMKEKGDIPEGYSVSREKKERFSLILESASTNQTSMYLCASSGGPGEKLFFGSGTQLSVL.